This T cell receptor beta chain was found in a study of identical twins. General study points: Abundant cord blood beta clonotypes carried fewer insertions; memory repertoires showed none. In monozygotic twins, models underestimated the sharing of out-of-frame TCR alpha.

The CDR3 runs 15 residues. V was shortened by 5 bases and J by 3 bases, with 15 bases between the two germline ends. CDR1 is SGHRS, CDR2 YFSETQ, per germline. Template switching (which added a universal primer site) was used, and cDNA carried unique molecular identifiers. TCRdb processed the 5' RACE reads anew with MiXCR; each CDR3 protein has one entry. Among about 890,000 distinct CDR3 sequences listed, approximately 13% were seen once. Worth noting for this clonotype: The antigen is not known.

The same data also went into a second study, on yellow fever vaccine responses in identical twins.

Source material: PBMCs. This chain uses TRBV5-1 with TRBJ1-3; the D is unclear. The receptor's source is a young woman in good health. This CDR3 reads CASSPEAGSGNTIYF. The DNA of the CDR3 is TGCGCCAGCAGTCCCGAAGCGGGGAGTGGAAACACCATATATTTT.